Below are 21 T cell receptor beta chains sequenced from a single sample in a study of blood T cells in healthy people across ages. Alongside a J-beta primer mix, a sample-barcoded 5' primer served in a second PCR lasting about 7 to 11 cycles. TCRdb re-derived calls from the 5' RACE reads in MiXCR, one entry per CDR3 protein. Among approximately 1,000,000 distinct CDR3 sequences listed, under 40% were seen once. The sequenced sample was blood. These receptors were collected from a man in his late teens or twenties in good health.

There are a few counts of this clonotype. V gene TRBV20-1 combines with J gene TRBJ1-1; D gene uncertain. The CDR3 is 13 amino acids. CDR1 and CDR2 (germline): DFQATT, SNEGSKA (reference sequence). Trimming removed 0 bases at V and 4 bases at J, with 9 bases between. The CDR3 bases are TGCAGTGCTAGAGATGAGTGGCCCACTGAAGCTTTCTTT. Protein: CSARDEWPTEAFF.

This clonotype was picked up a small number of times. CDR3 nucleotides: TGTGCCAGCACCCTATCGGGGGTTAGCACAGATACGCAGTATTTT. Amino acids: CASTLSGVSTDTQYF. The V and J genes are TRBV7-9 and TRBJ2-3, with D possibly matching TRBD2 (6 bases). The CDR3 consists of 15 residues. V shed 7 bases and J shed 0 bases, with 14 bases lying between them. Germline V gene data show CDR1 as SEHNR and CDR2 as FQNEAQ (reference sequence).

Worth noting for this clonotype: The junction departs from the called germline gene at one end, perhaps through a read error. The J gene is TRBJ2-1, the V gene TRBV27, with 8 nucleotides matching TRBD2. The CDR3 extends over 15 amino acids. The germline CDR1 and CDR2 sequences are MNHEY and SMNVEV (reference sequence). The CDR3 here is CASSLVGGGYNERFF. The CDR3 DNA reads as TGTGCCAGCAGTTTGGTTGGCGGGGGGTACAATGAGCGGTTCTTC.

This clonotype was picked up a small number of times. The rearrangement links TRBV9 to TRBJ2-7, with TRBD1 identical over 8 bases. J gave up 3 bases and V 3 bases, and 5 bases lay outside the gene matches. Germline V lookup: CDR1 SGDLS, CDR2 YYNGEE. This CDR3 spans 14 amino acids. CDR3 loop: CASSARDRSYEQYF. Here the CDR3 DNA reads TGTGCCAGCAGCGCCCGGGACAGGAGCTACGAGCAGTACTTC.

V is TRBV12-3 or TRBV12-4 and J is TRBJ2-5; weak D call: TRBD1 (6 bases). The CDR3 sequence is 15 residues long. V was clipped by 5 bases and J by 4 bases, with 17 bases between them. CDR3 DNA: TGTGCCAGCAGTCCCGCAGGGAACAGGGTAGAGACCCAGTACTTC. It translates to CASSPAGNRVETQYF.

This clonotype was recorded once. This chain connects TRBV6-5 to TRBJ1-2; D is ambiguous. CDR1 is MNHEY, CDR2 SVGAGI, per germline. Trimming stripped 0 bases from V and 8 bases from J, with 16 bases between. CDR3 length equals 15 residues. CDR3 nucleotide sequence: TGTGCCAGCAGTTACTCACAGCGCGTAGAGAGAGGCTACACCTTC. It encodes CASSYSQRVERGYTF.

This clonotype has more than one count but fewer than ten. The rearrangement joins TRBV5-6 to TRBJ1-5; 7 nucleotides match TRBD1. CDR1 and CDR2 from the germline V gene are SGHDT and YYEEEE. This CDR3 comprises 15 residues. The V segment lost 1 base and the J segment 6 bases; nucleotides outside the gene matches: 7. CDR3 sequence (DNA): TGTGCCAGCAGCTTGCGACAGGGACGAGTTCAGCCCCAGCATTTT. It translates to CASSLRQGRVQPQHF.

V usage is TRBV3-1 and J usage is TRBJ1-1; 7 bases line up with TRBD1. Per germline, CDR1 LGHDT and CDR2 YNNKEL (reference sequence). J lost 4 bases, V lost 1 base, and 12 bases had no gene match. This CDR3 contains 17 residues. CDR3 sequence (DNA): TGTGCCAGCAGCCAAGCGTCAGGGGGTCATCGAGGCACTGAAGCTTTCTTT. Amino acids: CASSQASGGHRGTEAFF.

A remark on this clonotype: Because it lacks the conserved phenylalanine or tryptophan at the end, this CDR3 is likely a read error. The DNA is left out, because the CDR3 cannot be placed on it with certainty; the CDR3 is given as TCRdb lists it. This chain joins TRBV5-1 and TRBJ2-6. Counting both end residues, the CDR3 totals 14 amino acids. Germline CDR1 reads SGHRS; CDR2 reads YFSETQ. The CDR3 is CASSENSGANVLNI.

This chain uses TRBV19 with TRBJ2-7; 8 positions agree with TRBD1. V shed 5 bases, J shed 7 bases, and the junction held 16 bases outside the gene matches. CDR3 length: 16 amino acids. Germline V gives CDR1 LNHDA, CDR2 SQIVND (reference sequence). The CDR3 coding sequence is TGTGCCAGTAGTCCGATTGACAGGGGACCTCACAATGAGCAGTACTTC. Its protein is CASSPIDRGPHNEQYF.

This clonotype was picked up a small number of times. The V call is TRBV25-1, the J call TRBJ2-7; perhaps TRBD1 as D (5 bases). Germline-derived CDR1 and CDR2 are MGHDK and SYGVNS. This CDR3 region has 13 residues. Trimming pared 2 bases from V and 4 bases from J, leaving 9 bases between. CDR3 nucleotide sequence: TGTGCCAGCAGTGAAATAGGGGTTTACGAGCAGTACTTC. Translating gives CASSEIGVYEQYF.

The V and J genes are TRBV5-1 and TRBJ2-2; the match to TRBD2 covers 7 bases. With V trimmed by 2 bases and J by 1 base, 5 bases remained unmatched. CDR3 length: 16 amino acids. In germline, CDR1 is SGHRS, CDR2 YFSETQ. In DNA form, the CDR3 reads TGCGCCAGCAGCTTTCGGCTAGCGGAGAACACCGGGGAGCTGTTTTTT. It codes for CASSFRLAENTGELFF.

The rearrangement uses TRBV20-1 and TRBJ1-2, with 9 bases that match TRBD1. Germline V gene data show CDR1 as DFQATT and CDR2 as SNEGSKA (reference sequence). The CDR3 spans 15 residues. The J segment lost 1 base and the V segment lost 0 bases, leaving 3 bases of the junction unmatched. The CDR3 DNA is TGCAGTGCTAGAGACTGGGACAGGGTTAACTATGGCTACACCTTC. This codes for CSARDWDRVNYGYTF.

This chain joins TRBV29-1 and TRBJ1-2, with 11 bases that match TRBD1. V lost 2 bases and J lost 7; bases outside the gene matches: 3. The CDR3 consists of 13 residues. Germline CDR1 is SQVTM and CDR2 is ANQGSEA. The CDR3 region has the DNA TGCAGCGTTGAAACAGGGACAGGGGGTGGCTACACCTTC. The encoded protein is CSVETGTGGGYTF.

V gene TRBV7-2 combines with J gene TRBJ2-3; D uncertain. The CDR3 contains 16 residues. V gave up 1 base and J gave up 4 bases, with 15 bases separating them. CDR1 and CDR2 (germline): SGHTA, FQGNSA. The CDR3, as DNA: TGTGCCAGCAGCTTAGAGAGCCCACTCCAAGCAGATACGCAGTATTTT. Its translation: CASSLESPLQADTQYF. The full variable domain, with the rest looked up from reference TRBV7-2 and TRBJ2-3, is GAGVSQSPSNKVTEKGKDVELRCDPISGHTALYWYRQSLGQGLEFLIYFQGNSAPDKSGLPSDRFSAERTGGSVSTLTIQRTQQEDSAVYLCASSLESPLQADTQYFGPGTRLTVL.

V and J are TRBV28 and TRBJ1-2, with D possibly being TRBD1 (5 bases). Germline CDR1 MDHEN, CDR2 SYDVKM. This CDR3 region has 14 residues. V was shortened by 7 bases and J by 0 bases, with 12 bases between the two germline ends. The CDR3 region is CASNRGRTNYGYTF. CDR3 coding DNA: TGTGCCAGCAATCGGGGCAGGACTAACTATGGCTACACCTTC.

The V and J genes are TRBV4-1 and TRBJ2-3; 8 bases agree with TRBD2. The CDR3 spans 16 residues. CDR1 is MGHRA and CDR2 is YSYEKL in the germline V gene. The V gene end was trimmed by 0 bases and the J gene end by 4 bases; junction bases not matched to a gene: 6. CDR3 in amino acids: CASSQEASGGADTQYF. The CDR3 DNA follows: TGCGCCAGCAGCCAAGAAGCCAGCGGGGGCGCAGATACGCAGTATTTT.

The rearrangement links TRBV2 to TRBJ2-1; 7 nucleotides align to TRBD1. CDR1 and CDR2 (germline): SNHLY, FYNNEI. The CDR3 runs 14 residues. V shed 9 bases, J shed 6 bases, and the junction held 11 bases outside the gene matches. CDR3 DNA sequence: TGTGCCAGTCGTGACATCAGGGGGTCCAATGAGCAGTTCTTC. Its protein product is CASRDIRGSNEQFF.

This clonotype was seen more than once but under ten times. This sequence joins TRBV14 and TRBJ1-2; D call uncertain. V was pared by 0 bases and J by 7 bases, with 9 bases between. The CDR3 totals 13 residues. The germline CDR1 and CDR2 sequences are SGHDN and FVKESK. This CDR3 is CASSQDRRSGYTF. In nucleotides, the CDR3 is TGTGCCAGCAGCCAAGATAGGCGAAGTGGCTACACCTTC.

This clonotype was counted a single time. The V gene is TRBV4-2, the J gene TRBJ2-7; D not certain. The V end lost 0 bases, the J end lost 7 bases, and 16 bases lay between the germline ends. This CDR3 has 15 amino acids. Germline V lookup: CDR1 LGHNA, CDR2 YNFKEQ. The DNA for the CDR3 is TGTGCCAGCAGCCAAGACGGTTTTACCTACAATGAGCAGTACTTC. This codes for CASSQDGFTYNEQYF.

This clonotype was seen a few times. This sequence joins TRBV14 and TRBJ2-1, with D perhaps TRBD1 (5 bases). Germline V gene lookup returns CDR1 SGHDN and CDR2 FVKESK. This CDR3 comprises 14 residues. Trimming took 1 base from V and 14 from J, leaving 18 bases between them. The DNA of the CDR3 is TGTGCCAGCAGCCAAGGGGGCAGCCGAGGTATGGAGTTCTTC. This codes for CASSQGGSRGMEFF.